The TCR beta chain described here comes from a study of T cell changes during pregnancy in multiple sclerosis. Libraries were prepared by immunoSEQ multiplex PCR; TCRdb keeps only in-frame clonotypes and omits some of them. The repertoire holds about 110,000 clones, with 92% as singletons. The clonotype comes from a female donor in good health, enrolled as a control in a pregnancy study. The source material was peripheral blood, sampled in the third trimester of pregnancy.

The CDR3 DNA follows: TGTGCCAGTGGCCCCCGGCTAGCGGGGGGTATCCGCACAGATACGCAGTATTTT. It encodes CASGPRLAGGIRTDTQYF. J is TRBJ2-3 and V is TRBV2, with 11 bases fitting TRBD2. This CDR3 comprises 18 residues. The germline CDR1 and CDR2 sequences are SNHLY and FYNNEI. V was clipped by 9 bases and J by 1 base; unmatched bases: 15.